This TCR beta chain was retrieved from a study of blood T cell repertoires in COVID-19. Germline loops: CDR1 MDHEN, CDR2 SYDVKM. With 2 bases removed from V and 4 bases from J, the gap between germline ends came to 14 bases. The CDR3 consists of 15 residues. Source study methods: The assay estimated nucleated cells by amplifying reference gene primers. Some clones are missing from TCRdb's copy, which holds only in-frame ones; the method was immunoSEQ multiplex PCR. That table is the source of V, J and clone size, and D and trimming were worked out from the DNA. The profile covers roughly 110,000 clones, with less than 80% appearing a single time and 5% to 8% taken by the ten largest.

Material for sequencing was peripheral blood. The V call is TRBV28, the J call TRBJ1-2, with D possibly being TRBD1 (6 bases). The receptor was isolated from an elderly man with COVID-19, enrolled during active disease. CDR3 protein: CASSLGGAPSYGYTF. The CDR3 coding sequence is TGTGCCAGCAGTTTAGGGGGGGCCCCCTCCTATGGCTACACCTTC.